These 3 T cell receptor beta chains were sequenced from one sample in a study of T cells in women clearing cervical HPV infection. The repertoire was sequenced with immunoSEQ multiplex PCR; TCRdb's copy has only in-frame clones and lacks some. This sample's clone table lists tens of thousands of clones. The sequenced material came from blood buffy coat. These receptors all come from a woman aged 18 to 75 with a cervical HPV16 infection that either progressed to CIN3+ or cleared (not recorded which).

In the case of this clone: One end of the junction varies from germline; a read error may be responsible. The read halts 3 residues ahead of the CDR3 end, with the missing end drawn from the germline J gene. This chain uses TRBV4-2 with TRBJ2-7, with D tentatively TRBD2 (5 bases). Germline V gene lookup returns CDR1 LGHNA and CDR2 YNFKEQ. This CDR3 is 14 amino acids long. CDR3 residues: CASSQETTSYEQYF. The sequenced CDR3 bases are TGCGCCAGCAGCCAAGAGACTACCTCCTACGAG.

In regard to this clone: The read falls 3 residues short of the CDR3 end, and the missing part is taken from the germline J gene. V usage is TRBV18 and J usage is TRBJ1-2; the D gene is possibly TRBD1 (6 bases). Germline assignment: CDR1 KGHSH and CDR2 LQKENI. This CDR3 is built from 12 residues. The CDR3 DNA, read in part, is TGTGCCAGCTCACCATCAGGGGTCGAC. It is translated as CASSPSGVD. The whole CDR3 is CASSPSGVDYTF.

CDR3 sequence reads: CASSPAKGRTSTDTQYF. Incomplete CDR3 DNA: TGTGCCAGCTCACCGGCAAAGGGTCGGACTAGCACAGATACG. The chain uses TRBV18 and TRBJ2-3; TRBD2 is a possible D gene (5 bases). The read gets to within 3 residues of the CDR3 end, and the germline J gene fills in the rest. This CDR3 has 17 residues. CDR1 and CDR2 from the germline V gene are KGHSH and LQKENI. V was trimmed by 3 bases and J by 0 bases, leaving 16 bases between them.